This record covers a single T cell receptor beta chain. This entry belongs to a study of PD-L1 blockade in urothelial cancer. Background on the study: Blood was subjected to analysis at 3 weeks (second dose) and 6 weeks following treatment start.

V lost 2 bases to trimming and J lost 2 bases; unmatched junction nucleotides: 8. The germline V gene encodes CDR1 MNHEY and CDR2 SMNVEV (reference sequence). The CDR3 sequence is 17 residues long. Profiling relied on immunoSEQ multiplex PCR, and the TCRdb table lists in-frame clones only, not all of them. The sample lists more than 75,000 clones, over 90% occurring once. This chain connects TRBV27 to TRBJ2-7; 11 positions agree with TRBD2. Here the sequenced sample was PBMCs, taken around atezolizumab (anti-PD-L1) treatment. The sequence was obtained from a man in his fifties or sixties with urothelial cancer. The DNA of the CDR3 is TGTGCCAGCAGTTTAAAGGGACCGGGACTAGCGGCCTACGAGCAGTACTTC. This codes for CASSLKGPGLAAYEQYF.